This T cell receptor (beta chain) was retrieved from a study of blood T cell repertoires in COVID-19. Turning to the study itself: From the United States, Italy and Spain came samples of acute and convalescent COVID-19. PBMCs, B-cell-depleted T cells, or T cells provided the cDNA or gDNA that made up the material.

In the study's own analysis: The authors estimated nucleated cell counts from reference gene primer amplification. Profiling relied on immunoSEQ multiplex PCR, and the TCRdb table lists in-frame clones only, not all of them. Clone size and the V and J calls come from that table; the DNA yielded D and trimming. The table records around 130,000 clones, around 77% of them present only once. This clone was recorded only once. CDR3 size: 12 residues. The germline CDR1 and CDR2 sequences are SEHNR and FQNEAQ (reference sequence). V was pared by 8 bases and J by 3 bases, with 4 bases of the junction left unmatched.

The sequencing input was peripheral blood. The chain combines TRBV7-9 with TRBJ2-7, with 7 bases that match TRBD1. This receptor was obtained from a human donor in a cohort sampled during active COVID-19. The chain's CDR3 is CASGDRDYEQYF. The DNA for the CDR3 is TGTGCCAGCGGAGACAGGGACTACGAGCAGTACTTC.